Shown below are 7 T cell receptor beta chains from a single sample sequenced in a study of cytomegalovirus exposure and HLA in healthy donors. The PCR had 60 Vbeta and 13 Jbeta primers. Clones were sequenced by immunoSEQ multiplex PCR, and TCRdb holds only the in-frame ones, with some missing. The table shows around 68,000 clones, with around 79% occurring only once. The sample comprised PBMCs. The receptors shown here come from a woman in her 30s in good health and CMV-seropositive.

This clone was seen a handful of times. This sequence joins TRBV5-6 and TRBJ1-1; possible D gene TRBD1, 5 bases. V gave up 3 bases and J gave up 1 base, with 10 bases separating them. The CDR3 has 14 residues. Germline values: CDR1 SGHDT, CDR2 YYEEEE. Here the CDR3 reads CASSSLGGNTEAFF. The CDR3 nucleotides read TGTGCCAGCAGCTCCCTCGGGGGGAACACTGAAGCTTTCTTT. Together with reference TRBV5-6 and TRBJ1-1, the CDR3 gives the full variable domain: DAGVTQSPTHLIKTRGQQVTLRCSPKSGHDTVSWYQQALGQGPQFIFQYYEEEERQRGNFPDRFSGHQFPNYSSELNVNALLLGDSALYLCASSSLGGNTEAFFGQGTRLTVV.

In nucleotides, the CDR3 is TGTGCCAGCAGCTACAGGGGCCGGGAAAACACCATATATTTT. Translated: CASSYRGRENTIYF. The rearrangement uses TRBV7-2 and TRBJ1-3, with 7 bases identical to TRBD1. Germline CDR1 is SGHTA and CDR2 is FQGNSA. There are 14 residues in the CDR3. Unmatched junction bases numbered 6, after V lost 4 bases and J lost 6 bases.

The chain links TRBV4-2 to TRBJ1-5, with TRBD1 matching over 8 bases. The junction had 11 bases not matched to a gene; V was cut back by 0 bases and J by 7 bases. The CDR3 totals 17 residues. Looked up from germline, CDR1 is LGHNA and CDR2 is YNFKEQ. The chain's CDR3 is CASSQDLADRVKQPQHF. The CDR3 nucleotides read TGTGCCAGCAGCCAAGATTTAGCGGACAGGGTAAAACAGCCCCAGCATTTT.

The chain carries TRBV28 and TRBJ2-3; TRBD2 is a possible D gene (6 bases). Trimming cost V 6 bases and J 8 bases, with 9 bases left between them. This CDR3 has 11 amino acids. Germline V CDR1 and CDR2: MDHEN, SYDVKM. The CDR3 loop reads CASREGPTQYF. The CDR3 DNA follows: TGTGCCAGCAGGGAGGGACCTACGCAGTATTTT.

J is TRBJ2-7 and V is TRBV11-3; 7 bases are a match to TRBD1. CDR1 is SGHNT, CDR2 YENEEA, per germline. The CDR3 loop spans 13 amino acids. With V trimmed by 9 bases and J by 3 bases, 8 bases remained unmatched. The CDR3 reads CASSQGGGYEQYF. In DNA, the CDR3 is TGTGCCAGTTCTCAAGGGGGCGGCTACGAGCAGTACTTC.

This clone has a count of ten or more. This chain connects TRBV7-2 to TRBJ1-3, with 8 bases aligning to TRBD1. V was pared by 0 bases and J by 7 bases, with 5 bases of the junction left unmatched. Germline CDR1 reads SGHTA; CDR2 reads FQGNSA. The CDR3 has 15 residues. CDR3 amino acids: CASSLAGQGRNTIYF. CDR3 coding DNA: TGTGCCAGCAGCTTAGCTGGACAGGGAAGGAACACCATATATTTT.

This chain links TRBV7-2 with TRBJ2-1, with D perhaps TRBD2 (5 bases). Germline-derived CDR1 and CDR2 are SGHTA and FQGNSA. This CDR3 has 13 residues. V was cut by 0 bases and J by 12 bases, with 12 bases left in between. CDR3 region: CASSLAAPRGQFF. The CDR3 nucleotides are TGTGCCAGCAGCTTAGCGGCCCCACGGGGGCAGTTCTTC.